These 25 T cell receptor beta chains came from one sample sequenced in a study of cytomegalovirus exposure and HLA in healthy donors. In the PCR, 60 Vbeta and 13 Jbeta primers were used. The table came from immunoSEQ multiplex PCR; TCRdb's copy has only in-frame clones and leaves some out. This sample yields about 190,000 clones, of which around 87% are seen a single time; approximately 1.9% belongs to the top ten. The sample taken for sequencing was PBMCs. The source of these receptors is a woman younger than 30 in good health and CMV-seronegative.

The gene calls are TRBV6-1 and TRBJ2-7, with TRBD1 identical over 7 bases. Germline V lookup: CDR1 MNHNS, CDR2 SASEGT. V trimming: 1 base; J trimming: 7 bases; junction bases outside the gene matches: 10. This CDR3 has 15 amino acids. The CDR3, as DNA: TGTGCCAGCAGTGAAGAGGCAGGGGGAACTGGGGAGCAGTACTTC. It codes for CASSEEAGGTGEQYF.

The chain couples TRBV12-5 to TRBJ1-2, with TRBD1 matching over 9 bases. V trimming: 1 base; J trimming: 8 bases; junction bases outside the gene matches: 8. The CDR3 is 15 residues long. Germline loops: CDR1 LGHNT, CDR2 FRNRAP. CDR3 amino acids: CASGLGHRGPGGYTF. Written as DNA, the CDR3 is TGTGCTAGTGGTTTGGGGCACAGGGGGCCCGGCGGCTACACCTTC.

Points on this clone: Its ends do not fully match the called genes, so a read error is possible. The chain uses TRBV7-9 and TRBJ2-7; D might be TRBD1 (5 bases). The CDR3 runs 13 residues. Germline V gene data show CDR1 as SEHNR and CDR2 as FQNEAQ (reference sequence). The CDR3 sequence: CSSSLGVGDEQYF. The CDR3 DNA is TGTTCCAGCAGCTTAGGGGTAGGGGACGAGCAGTACTTC.

The rearrangement links TRBV4-1 to TRBJ1-2; a possible D gene is TRBD1 (6 bases). Germline V CDR1 and CDR2: MGHRA, YSYEKL. This CDR3 spans 14 amino acids. V shed 2 bases and J shed 3 bases, with 10 bases lying between them. The DNA of the CDR3 is TGCGCCAGCAGCCAATTGAAGGGGGACTATGGCTACACCTTC. This translates into CASSQLKGDYGYTF.

The V call is TRBV27, the J call TRBJ2-1; 9 bases are a match to TRBD1. The CDR3 has 15 amino acids. V was clipped by 5 bases and J by 3 bases; unmatched bases: 5. Germline-derived CDR1 and CDR2 are MNHEY and SMNVEV (reference sequence). The chain's CDR3 is CASSEDRGGYNEQFF. CDR3 bases: TGTGCCAGCAGTGAGGACAGGGGCGGCTACAATGAGCAGTTCTTC.

The CDR3 nucleotides are TGTGCCAGCAGCTTAGTCGACAGGGATAACTATGGCTACACCTTC. This sequence encodes CASSLVDRDNYGYTF. The chain couples TRBV7-8 to TRBJ1-2, with TRBD1 identical over 7 bases. The CDR3 length is 15 residues. CDR1 and CDR2 (germline): SGHVS, FQNEAQ. V was clipped by 1 base and J by 1 base; unmatched bases: 3.

The V call is TRBV9, the J call TRBJ1-2; 8 bases are a match to TRBD1. Trimming took 3 bases from V and 3 from J; bases not matched to a gene: 7. The CDR3 runs 15 residues. Germline V gene sequence: CDR1 SGDLS, CDR2 YYNGEE. CDR3 in DNA: TGTGCCAGCAGCGCCCAGGCGGGACAGGACTATGGCTACACCTTC. Amino acids: CASSAQAGQDYGYTF.

The CDR3, as DNA: TGTGCCAGCAGCCCCGGGACAGGGGGCCTCTACGAGCAGTACTTC. Amino acid sequence: CASSPGTGGLYEQYF. This sequence joins TRBV7-9 and TRBJ2-7; 12 bases are shared with TRBD1. CDR3 length: 15 residues. V was clipped by 5 bases and J by 3 bases; unmatched bases: 5. The V gene's germline CDR1 is SEHNR and CDR2 FQNEAQ (reference sequence).

The J gene is TRBJ2-3, the V gene TRBV5-4; TRBD2 matches 8 bases. With V trimmed by 0 bases and J by 6 bases, 6 bases remained unmatched. Per the germline V gene, CDR1 is SGHNT and CDR2 is YYREEE (reference sequence). CDR3 length: 15 amino acids. DNA of the CDR3: TGTGCCAGCAGCTTGGTCGCGGGGGGCCCCGATACGCAGTATTTT. This gives the protein CASSLVAGGPDTQYF.

The chain has TRBV10-2 and TRBJ1-5; TRBD1 matches at 7 bases. CDR3 size: 15 residues. V trimming: 6 bases; J trimming: 3 bases; junction bases outside the gene matches: 8. Germline V gene lookup returns CDR1 WSHSY and CDR2 SAAADI. CDR3 nucleotides: TGCGCCAGCAGGCCCGGGACAGAATTCAATCAGCCCCAGCATTTT. As protein: CASRPGTEFNQPQHF.

This clone has just a few counts. V usage is TRBV7-2 and J usage is TRBJ1-1, with TRBD1 matching over 11 bases. The V gene's germline CDR1 is SGHTA and CDR2 FQGNSA. This CDR3 contains 13 residues. After removal of 5 bases from V and 6 bases from J, the junction contained 2 bases not matched to a gene. The CDR3 region is CASSTGQGAEAFF. CDR3 coding DNA: TGTGCCAGCAGCACGGGACAGGGGGCTGAAGCTTTCTTT.

The chain has TRBV28 and TRBJ1-2; D is unclear. V lost 7 bases, J lost 2 bases, and 8 bases lay in between. CDR1 MDHEN and CDR2 SYDVKM come from the germline V gene. This CDR3 contains 12 residues. For the CDR3, the DNA is TGTGCCAGCACATGGGCCAACTATGGCTACACCTTC. This codes for CASTWANYGYTF.

This clone was counted a single time. The rearrangement uses TRBV6-5 and TRBJ2-2; D might be TRBD1 (5 bases). The germline V gene has CDR1 MNHEY and CDR2 SVGAGI. CDR3 length equals 14 residues. V lost 6 bases, J lost 3 bases, and 11 bases lay in between. As DNA, the CDR3 is TGTGCCAGCAGAAGGGGCTTTGACACCGGGGAGCTGTTTTTT. Translation: CASRRGFDTGELFF.

The V and J genes are TRBV11-3 and TRBJ1-1, with a weak D call TRBD1 (5 bases). Trimming cost V 4 bases and J 1 base, with 19 bases left between them. This CDR3 spans 17 amino acids. Germline V lookup: CDR1 SGHNT, CDR2 YENEEA. The chain's CDR3 is CASSSRRWGAPNTEAFF. In nucleotides, the CDR3 is TGTGCCAGCAGCTCCCGAAGATGGGGCGCACCGAACACTGAAGCTTTCTTT. Full variable domain (outside the CDR3, taken from reference TRBV11-3 and TRBJ1-1): EAGVVQSPRYKIIEKKQPVAFWCNPISGHNTLYWYLQNLGQGPELLIRYENEEAVDDSQLPKDRFSAERLKGVDSTLKIQPAELGDSAVYLCASSSRRWGAPNTEAFFGQGTRLTVV.

For this clone: This CDR3 is also generated by other DNA sequences in the sample. The chain links TRBV27 to TRBJ1-5; D is ambiguous. V was shortened by 3 bases and J by 0 bases, with 3 bases between the two germline ends. The CDR3 runs to 13 residues. Germline loops: CDR1 MNHEY, CDR2 SMNVEV (reference sequence). The CDR3 DNA sequence: TGTGCCAGCAGTTTGAGTAGCAATCAGCCCCAGCATTTT. It translates to CASSLSSNQPQHF.

CDR3: CASSIQGAGAEAFF. The CDR3 region has the DNA TGTGCCAGCAGCATACAGGGGGCAGGCGCTGAAGCTTTCTTT. The chain uses TRBV5-6 and TRBJ1-1, with 9 bases lining up with TRBD1. The CDR3 runs to 14 residues. The germline gives CDR1 SGHDT, CDR2 YYEEEE. V gave up 4 bases and J gave up 6 bases; unmatched junction bases: 7.

The J gene is TRBJ1-5, the V gene TRBV30, with TRBD1 matching over 10 bases. The germline gives CDR1 GTSNPN, CDR2 SVGIG (reference sequence). This CDR3 is 15 amino acids long. V lost 3 bases and J lost 4; bases outside the gene matches: 6. The CDR3 spells CAWRGTGVGNQPQHF. Here the CDR3 DNA reads TGTGCCTGGAGGGGGACAGGGGTTGGAAATCAGCCCCAGCATTTT.

The chain has TRBV7-2 and TRBJ2-5; D is undetermined. The CDR3 length is 14 residues. Looked up from germline, CDR1 is SGHTA and CDR2 is FQGNSA. Trimming took 5 bases from V and 5 from J, leaving 15 bases between them. The CDR3 protein is CASSARQDGETQYF. DNA of the CDR3: TGTGCCAGCAGCGCGAGGCAAGATGGGGAGACCCAGTACTTC.

The rearrangement uses TRBV7-2 and TRBJ2-3; 10 nucleotides align to TRBD2. Germline CDR1 is SGHTA and CDR2 is FQGNSA. The CDR3 covers 16 residues. With 5 bases clipped from V and 1 base from J, the junction kept 6 bases outside the gene matches. The CDR3 DNA sequence: TGTGCCAGCAGCCCAAGCGGGGGGGTTGGCACAGATACGCAGTATTTT. It translates to CASSPSGGVGTDTQYF. Together with reference TRBV7-2 and TRBJ2-3, the CDR3 gives the full variable domain: GAGVSQSPSNKVTEKGKDVELRCDPISGHTALYWYRQSLGQGLEFLIYFQGNSAPDKSGLPSDRFSAERTGGSVSTLTIQRTQQEDSAVYLCASSPSGGVGTDTQYFGPGTRLTVL.

This chain uses TRBV7-2 with TRBJ2-7; 9 bases match TRBD2. This CDR3 has 14 residues. V lost 3 bases to trimming and J lost 5 bases; unmatched junction nucleotides: 5. The germline V gene has CDR1 SGHTA and CDR2 FQGNSA. CDR3: CASSFSGRPHEQYF. CDR3 in DNA: TGTGCCAGCAGCTTCAGCGGGAGGCCCCACGAGCAGTACTTC. The full variable domain, rest sourced from reference TRBV7-2 and TRBJ2-7, is GAGVSQSPSNKVTEKGKDVELRCDPISGHTALYWYRQSLGQGLEFLIYFQGNSAPDKSGLPSDRFSAERTGGSVSTLTIQRTQQEDSAVYLCASSFSGRPHEQYFGPGTRLTVT.

The genes are TRBV2 and TRBJ1-5; D perhaps matches TRBD1 (6 bases). This CDR3 has 14 amino acids. V dropped 4 bases and J dropped 9 bases, with 16 bases sitting between them. Germline lookup yields CDR1 SNHLY and CDR2 FYNNEI. The CDR3 loop is CASSGEGRGTPQHF. The DNA of the CDR3 is TGTGCCAGCAGTGGGGAGGGCAGGGGTACGCCCCAGCATTTT.

CDR3 sequence (DNA): TGTGCCTGGACTTTCTACAATGAGCAGTTCTTC. Translated: CAWTFYNEQFF. This chain connects TRBV30 to TRBJ2-1; D call uncertain. V was trimmed by 4 bases and J by 3 bases, leaving 4 bases between them. This CDR3 is 11 amino acids long. Germline loops: CDR1 GTSNPN, CDR2 SVGIG (reference sequence).

This clone appeared a single time. The V call is TRBV12-5, the J call TRBJ1-1; TRBD1 aligns across 8 bases. CDR3 length: 16 amino acids. V trimming: 0 bases; J trimming: 3 bases; junction bases outside the gene matches: 6. CDR1 LGHNT and CDR2 FRNRAP come from the germline V gene. CDR3: CASGLVPGTGDTEAFF. CDR3 nucleotide sequence: TGTGCTAGTGGTTTGGTACCCGGGACAGGAGACACTGAAGCTTTCTTT.

The chain uses TRBV7-9 and TRBJ2-1, with D possibly being TRBD1 (6 bases). V was pared by 5 bases and J by 6 bases, with 17 bases between. The CDR3 is made up of 15 amino acids. Germline-derived CDR1 and CDR2 are SEHNR and FQNEAQ (reference sequence). The CDR3 spells CASSPRGRGGNEQFF. The CDR3 nucleotides are TGTGCCAGCAGCCCCAGGGGCAGGGGTGGCAATGAGCAGTTCTTC. Using reference TRBV7-9 and TRBJ2-1 for the parts outside the CDR3, the full variable domain is DTGVSQNPRHKITKRGQNVTFRCDPISEHNRLYWYRQTLGQGPEFLTYFQNEAQLEKSRLLSDRFSAERPKGSFSTLEIQRTEQGDSAMYLCASSPRGRGGNEQFFGPGTRLTVL.

The CDR3 DNA reads TGTGCCAGCAGCTTCAGAAGCTGGGACAATTGGTGGAACGAGCAGTACTTC. Its protein product is CASSFRSWDNWWNEQYF. The chain combines TRBV11-2 with TRBJ2-7, with D perhaps TRBD1 (6 bases). The CDR3 sequence is 17 residues long. Trimming left V 3 bases short and J 5 bases short, with 23 bases between. From germline, CDR1 is SGHAT and CDR2 FQNNGV.